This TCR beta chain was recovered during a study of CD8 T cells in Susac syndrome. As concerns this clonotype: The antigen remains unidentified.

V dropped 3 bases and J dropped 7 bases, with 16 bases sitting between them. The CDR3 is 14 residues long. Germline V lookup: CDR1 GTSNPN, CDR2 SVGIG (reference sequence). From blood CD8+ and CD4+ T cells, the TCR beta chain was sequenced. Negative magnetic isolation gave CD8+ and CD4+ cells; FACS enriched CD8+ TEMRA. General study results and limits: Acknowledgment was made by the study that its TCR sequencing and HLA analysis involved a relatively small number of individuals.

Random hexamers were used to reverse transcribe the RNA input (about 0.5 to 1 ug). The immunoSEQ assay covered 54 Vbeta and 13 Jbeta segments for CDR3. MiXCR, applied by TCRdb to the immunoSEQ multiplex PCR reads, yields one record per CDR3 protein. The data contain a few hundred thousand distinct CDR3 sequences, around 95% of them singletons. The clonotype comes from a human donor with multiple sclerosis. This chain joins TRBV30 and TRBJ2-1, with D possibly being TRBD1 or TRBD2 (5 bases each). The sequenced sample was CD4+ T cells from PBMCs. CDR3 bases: TGTGCCTGGAGCCGCGATCCGGGGCAAAATGAGCAGTTCTTC. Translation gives CAWSRDPGQNEQFF.